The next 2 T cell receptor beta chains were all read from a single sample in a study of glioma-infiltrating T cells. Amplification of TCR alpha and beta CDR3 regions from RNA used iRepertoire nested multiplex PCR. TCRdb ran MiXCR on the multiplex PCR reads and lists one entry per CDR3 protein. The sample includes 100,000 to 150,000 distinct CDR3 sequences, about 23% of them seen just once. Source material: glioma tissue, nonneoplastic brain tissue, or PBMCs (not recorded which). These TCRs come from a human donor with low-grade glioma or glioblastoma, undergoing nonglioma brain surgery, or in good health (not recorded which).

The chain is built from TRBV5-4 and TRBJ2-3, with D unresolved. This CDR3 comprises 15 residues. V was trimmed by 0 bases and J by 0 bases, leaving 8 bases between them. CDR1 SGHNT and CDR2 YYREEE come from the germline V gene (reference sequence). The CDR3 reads CASSLGFPSTDTQYF. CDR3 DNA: TGTGCCAGCAGCTTGGGTTTCCCTAGCACAGATACGCAGTATTTT.

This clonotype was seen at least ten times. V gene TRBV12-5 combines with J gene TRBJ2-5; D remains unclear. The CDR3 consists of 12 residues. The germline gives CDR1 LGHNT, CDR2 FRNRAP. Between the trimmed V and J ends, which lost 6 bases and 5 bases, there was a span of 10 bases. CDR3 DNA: TGTGCTAGTGGCCGCGAGCTGGAGACCCAGTACTTC. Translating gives CASGRELETQYF. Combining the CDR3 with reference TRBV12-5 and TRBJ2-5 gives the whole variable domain DARVTQTPRHKVTEMGQEVTMRCQPILGHNTVFWYRQTMMQGLELLAYFRNRAPLDDSGMPKDRFSAEMPDATLATLKIQPSEPRDSAVYFCASGRELETQYFGPGTRLLVL.